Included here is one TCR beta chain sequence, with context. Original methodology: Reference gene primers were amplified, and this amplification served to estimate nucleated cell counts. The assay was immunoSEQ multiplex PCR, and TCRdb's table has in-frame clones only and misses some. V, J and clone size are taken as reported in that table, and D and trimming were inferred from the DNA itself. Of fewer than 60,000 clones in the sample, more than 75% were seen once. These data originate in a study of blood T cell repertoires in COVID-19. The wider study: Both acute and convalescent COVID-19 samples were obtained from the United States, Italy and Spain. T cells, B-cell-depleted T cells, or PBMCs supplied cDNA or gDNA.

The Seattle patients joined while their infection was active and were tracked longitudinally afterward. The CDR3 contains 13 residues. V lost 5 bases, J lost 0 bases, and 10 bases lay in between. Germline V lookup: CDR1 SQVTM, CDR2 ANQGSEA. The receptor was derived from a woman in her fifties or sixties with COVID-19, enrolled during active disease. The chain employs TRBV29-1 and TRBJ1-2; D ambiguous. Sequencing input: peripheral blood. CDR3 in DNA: TGCAGCGTTATGGAAGGAGCTAACTATGGCTACACCTTC. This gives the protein CSVMEGANYGYTF. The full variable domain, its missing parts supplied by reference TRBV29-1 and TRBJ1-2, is SAVISQKPSRDICQRGTSLTIQCQVDSQVTMMFWYRQQPGQSLTLIATANQGSEATYESGFVIDKFPISRPNLTFSTLTVSNMSPEDSSIYLCSVMEGANYGYTFGSGTRLTVV.